This T cell receptor beta chain was recovered during a study of T cell changes during pregnancy in multiple sclerosis. Sequencing was performed with immunoSEQ multiplex PCR; in TCRdb, only in-frame clones are kept and a portion is missing. The sample yields about 110,000 clones, about 89% seen once. Per germline, CDR1 MNHNS and CDR2 SASEGT. Trimming stripped 2 bases from V and 1 base from J, with 8 bases between. The CDR3 runs to 14 residues. This receptor was identified in a female donor with multiple sclerosis, enrolled in a pregnancy study. Sequencing used peripheral blood, obtained before pregnancy. The chain employs TRBV6-1 and TRBJ2-5; no reliable D call. This chain's CDR3 is CASSELRIQETQYF. DNA of the CDR3: TGTGCCAGCAGTGAATTGAGAATCCAAGAGACCCAGTACTTC.